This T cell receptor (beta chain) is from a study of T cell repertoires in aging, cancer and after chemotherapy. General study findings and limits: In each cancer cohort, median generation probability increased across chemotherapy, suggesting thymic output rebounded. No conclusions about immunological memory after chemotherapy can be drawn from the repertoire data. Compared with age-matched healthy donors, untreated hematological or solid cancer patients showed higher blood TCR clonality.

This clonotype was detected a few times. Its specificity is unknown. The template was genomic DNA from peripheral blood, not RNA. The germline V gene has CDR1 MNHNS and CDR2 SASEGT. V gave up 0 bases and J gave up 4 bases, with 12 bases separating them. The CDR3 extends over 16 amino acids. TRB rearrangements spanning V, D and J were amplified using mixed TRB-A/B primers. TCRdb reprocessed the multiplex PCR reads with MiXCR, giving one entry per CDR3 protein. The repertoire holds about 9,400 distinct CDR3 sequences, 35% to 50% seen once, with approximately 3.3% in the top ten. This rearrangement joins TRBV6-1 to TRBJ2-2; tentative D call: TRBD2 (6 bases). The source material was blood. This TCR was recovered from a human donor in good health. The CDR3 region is CASSEAPPSVTGELFF. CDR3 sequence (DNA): TGTGCCAGCAGTGAAGCCCCCCCTAGCGTCACCGGGGAGCTGTTTTTT.